One sample yielded the 8 T cell receptor beta chains listed below, sequenced in a study of blood T cell repertoires in COVID-19. Here immunoSEQ multiplex PCR was the method, and the copy in TCRdb shows in-frame clones only, minus some. Altogether around 130,000 clones are present, roughly four fifths being singletons, with the ten largest covering 2% to 2.5%. Sequenced: PBMCs or T cells enriched from blood (not recorded which). These TCRs come from a man aged 35-49 years with acute COVID-19.

The V gene is TRBV4-2, the J gene TRBJ2-1; 12 positions match TRBD2. The CDR3 totals 15 residues. Germline V CDR1 and CDR2: LGHNA, YNFKEQ. Trimming took 1 base from V and 6 from J; bases not matched to a gene: 1. CDR3 amino acids: CASSQGTSGVNEQFF. The CDR3 DNA reads as TGTGCCAGCAGCCAAGGGACTAGCGGGGTCAATGAGCAGTTCTTC.

This chain connects TRBV28 to TRBJ2-7; TRBD2 aligns across 7 bases. The CDR3 consists of 15 residues. CDR1 MDHEN and CDR2 SYDVKM come from the germline V gene. The ends lost 10 bases at V and 1 base at J; junction bases unmatched: 13. CDR3 sequence reads: CATETAGEGSYEQYF. DNA of the CDR3: TGTGCCACTGAAACGGCGGGAGAAGGATCCTACGAGCAGTACTTC.

This clone was picked up one time. The genes are TRBV4-1 and TRBJ1-2; the D gene is possibly TRBD1 (6 bases). V was shortened by 1 base and J by 6 bases, with 9 bases between the two germline ends. Looked up from germline, CDR1 is MGHRA and CDR2 is YSYEKL. The CDR3 spans 13 residues. The CDR3 DNA reads as TGCGCCAGCAGCCAAGGATCAGGGGATGGCTACACCTTC. Its translation: CASSQGSGDGYTF.

This chain uses TRBV5-1 with TRBJ1-4, with a tentative D call TRBD1 (5 bases). Trimming shortened V by 5 bases and J by 7 bases, and 9 bases separated the two germline ends. Germline assignment: CDR1 SGHRS and CDR2 YFSETQ. CDR3 size: 12 residues. The CDR3 DNA sequence: TGCGCCAGCAGACAGGAAGGTGAAAAACTGTTTTTT. This encodes CASRQEGEKLFF.

CDR3 DNA: TGTGCCATCAGTGAGTCCTACCTGTTAGAGCGGGAGGTCCAAGAGACCCAGTACTTC. Translating gives CAISESYLLEREVQETQYF. The rearrangement links TRBV10-3 to TRBJ2-5, with TRBD2 identical over 9 bases. J gave up 1 base and V 0 bases, and 12 bases lay outside the gene matches. The CDR3 is 19 residues long. CDR1 is ENHRY and CDR2 is SYGVKD in the germline V gene.

The rearrangement joins TRBV2 to TRBJ2-2; possible D gene TRBD2, 5 bases. The V and J ends lost 6 bases and 5 bases respectively, with 10 bases between them. Germline V gene lookup returns CDR1 SNHLY and CDR2 FYNNEI. The CDR3 contains 13 residues. The CDR3 nucleotides read TGTGCCAGCAGGCGAGAGGGTACCGGGGAGCTGTTTTTT. It translates to CASRREGTGELFF.

The chain uses TRBV5-4 and TRBJ1-1, with TRBD1 identical over 8 bases. The germline V gene encodes CDR1 SGHNT and CDR2 YYREEE (reference sequence). The CDR3 runs 16 residues. The trim removed 3 bases at V and 0 bases at J, leaving 7 bases unmatched. For the CDR3, the DNA is TGTGCCAGCAGCTGGGGGCAGGGGGCCGTGAACACTGAAGCTTTCTTT. The encoded protein is CASSWGQGAVNTEAFF.

This clone was seen once. This sequence joins TRBV9 and TRBJ2-5, with a possible D match to TRBD2 (5 bases). Trimming shortened V by 2 bases and J by 4 bases, and 15 bases separated the two germline ends. The germline V gene encodes CDR1 SGDLS and CDR2 YYNGEE. The CDR3 sequence is 15 residues long. CDR3 coding DNA: TGTGCCAGCAGCGTGGGCCTCGAGGGCGGAGAGACCCAGTACTTC. Its translation: CASSVGLEGGETQYF.